This record covers a single TCR beta chain. Its antigen is as yet unknown. Assay: immunoSEQ multiplex PCR; the TCRdb copy retains only in-frame clones and omits some. Of roughly 170,000 clones listed, about 86% are singletons. This specimen belongs to a study of cytomegalovirus exposure and HLA in healthy donors. Whole-study findings and limits: With high specificity and sensitivity, the classifier reportedly diagnosed cytomegalovirus status. Altogether, some 160 TCR beta chains were recorded as cytomegalovirus-associated. As confirmed in vitro, three CMV-associated chains were specific for CMV antigens.

Separate from the roughly 610-subject first cohort, the 120-subject validation cohort was the one that the donors belonged to. The receptor's source is a young woman in good health and CMV-seropositive. The sequenced sample was PBMCs.

The CDR3 DNA reads TGCGCCAGCAGCTTGGGAGGGGGCAACTATGGCTACACCTTC. The encoded protein is CASSLGGGNYGYTF. This chain joins TRBV5-1 and TRBJ1-2, with 7 bases fitting TRBD1. The CDR3 has 14 residues. The V and J ends lost 0 bases and 2 bases, in that order; junction bases with no gene match: 1. Germline CDR1 and CDR2: SGHRS and YFSETQ. Based on the CDR3 plus reference TRBV5-1 and TRBJ1-2, the full variable domain is KAGVTQTPRYLIKTRGQQVTLSCSPISGHRSVSWYQQTPGQGLQFLFEYFSETQRNKGNFPGRFSGRQFSNSRSEMNVSTLELGDSALYLCASSLGGGNYGYTFGSGTRLTVV.